This paragraph covers one T cell receptor (beta chain) sequence. This sample was taken from a study of cytomegalovirus exposure and HLA in healthy donors. The junction had 4 bases not matched to a gene; V was cut back by 1 base and J by 1 base. Germline CDR1 is SGHRS and CDR2 is YFSETQ. The CDR3 spans 16 residues. The PCR had 60 Vbeta and 13 Jbeta primers. Repertoires were generated with immunoSEQ multiplex PCR, while TCRdb's copy carries only in-frame clones and drops some. The profile covers more than 65,000 clones, with about 68% appearing a single time and 6.9% taken by the ten largest. Source material: PBMCs. The chain combines TRBV5-1 with TRBJ1-1; 10 bases fit TRBD1. This clonotype was sampled from a woman aged 45 to 65 in good health and CMV-seropositive. The CDR3 loop reads CASSLIGQGGNTEAFF. Written as DNA, the CDR3 is TGCGCCAGCAGCTTGATTGGACAGGGGGGGAACACTGAAGCTTTCTTT.